The 3 T cell receptor beta chains reported below all come from one sample, sequenced in a study of shared clonotypes between healthy human individuals. The data were produced by immunoSEQ multiplex PCR, yet TCRdb's version contains in-frame clones alone and is incomplete. The sample carries 550,000 to 800,000 clones, approximately 79% recorded once. The specimen sequenced was memory CD4+ T cells sorted from blood. Subset indicated: CD45RA-negative fraction. These receptor sequences come from a woman between 25 and 40 years old in good health.

This clone was seen a single time. The gene calls are TRBV7-9 and TRBJ2-7; D not certain. This CDR3 has 14 amino acids. V lost 3 bases and J lost 2, with 11 bases in between. Looked up from germline, CDR1 is SEHNR and CDR2 is FQNEAQ (reference sequence). The CDR3 here is CASSFSSYTYEQYF. The CDR3 bases are TGTGCCAGCAGCTTCTCCAGCTACACCTACGAGCAGTACTTC.

The chain links TRBV9 to TRBJ1-2; D is unclear. V was shortened by 0 bases and J by 8 bases, with 17 bases between the two germline ends. The CDR3 is made up of 15 amino acids. Germline CDR1 and CDR2: SGDLS and YYNGEE. CDR3 sequence reads: CASSVAEGFVQGYTF. CDR3 sequence (DNA): TGTGCCAGCAGCGTAGCTGAGGGTTTCGTACAAGGCTACACCTTC.

The chain employs TRBV19 and TRBJ2-2; D is unresolved. Trimming removed 3 bases at V and 0 bases at J, with 8 bases between. CDR3 length: 15 residues. CDR1 and CDR2 from the germline V gene are LNHDA and SQIVND (reference sequence). This CDR3 is CASSISPTNTGELFF. The CDR3 DNA reads TGTGCCAGTAGTATCTCCCCGACGAACACCGGGGAGCTGTTTTTT.